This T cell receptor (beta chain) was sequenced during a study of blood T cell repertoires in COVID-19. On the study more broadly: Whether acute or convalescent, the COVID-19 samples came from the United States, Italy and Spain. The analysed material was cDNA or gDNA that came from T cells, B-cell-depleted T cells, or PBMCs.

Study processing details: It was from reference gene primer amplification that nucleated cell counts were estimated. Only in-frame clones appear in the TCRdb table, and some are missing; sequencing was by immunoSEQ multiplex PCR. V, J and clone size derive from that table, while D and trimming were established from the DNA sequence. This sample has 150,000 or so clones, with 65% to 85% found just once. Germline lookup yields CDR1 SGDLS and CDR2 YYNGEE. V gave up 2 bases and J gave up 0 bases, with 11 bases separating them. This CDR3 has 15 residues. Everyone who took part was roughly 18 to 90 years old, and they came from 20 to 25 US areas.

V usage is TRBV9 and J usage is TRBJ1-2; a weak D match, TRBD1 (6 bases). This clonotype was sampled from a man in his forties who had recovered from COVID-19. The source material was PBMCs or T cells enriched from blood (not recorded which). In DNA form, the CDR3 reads TGTGCCAGCAGCGTGACAGGCTTAGCTAACTATGGCTACACCTTC. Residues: CASSVTGLANYGYTF.